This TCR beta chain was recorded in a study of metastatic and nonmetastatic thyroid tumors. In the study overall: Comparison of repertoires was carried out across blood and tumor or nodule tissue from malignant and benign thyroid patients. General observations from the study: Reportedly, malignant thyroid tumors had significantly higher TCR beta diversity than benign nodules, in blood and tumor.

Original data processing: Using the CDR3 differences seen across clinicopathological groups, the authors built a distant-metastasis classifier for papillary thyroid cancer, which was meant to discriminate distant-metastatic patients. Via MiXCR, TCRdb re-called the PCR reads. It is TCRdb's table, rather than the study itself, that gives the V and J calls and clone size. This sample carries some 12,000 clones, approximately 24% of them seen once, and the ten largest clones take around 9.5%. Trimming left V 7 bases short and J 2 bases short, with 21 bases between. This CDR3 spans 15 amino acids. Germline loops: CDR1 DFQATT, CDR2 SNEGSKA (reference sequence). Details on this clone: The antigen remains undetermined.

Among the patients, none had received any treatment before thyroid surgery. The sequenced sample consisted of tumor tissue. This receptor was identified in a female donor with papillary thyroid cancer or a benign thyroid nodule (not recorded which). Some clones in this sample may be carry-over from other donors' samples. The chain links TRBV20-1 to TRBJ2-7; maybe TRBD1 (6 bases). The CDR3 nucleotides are TGCAGTGTCTCGTACCGTCGGGACAAGACCTACGAGCAGTACTTC. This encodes CSVSYRRDKTYEQYF.